The 24 T cell receptor beta chains in this list originate from one sample, sequenced in a study of blood T cell repertoires in COVID-19. The repertoire was sequenced with immunoSEQ multiplex PCR; TCRdb's copy has only in-frame clones and lacks some. This table has tens of thousands of clones, almost 85% appearing once. Input material: peripheral blood. The source of these receptors is a woman at least 80 years old with acute or convalescent COVID-19.

The chain recombines TRBV5-5 with TRBJ1-2, with D possibly matching TRBD1 (6 bases). Germline CDR1 SGHKS, CDR2 YYEKEE (reference sequence). V lost 6 bases and J 6 bases, leaving 15 bases between the germline ends. This CDR3 region has 13 residues. CDR3 loop: CASTPQGMNGYTF. Here the CDR3 DNA reads TGTGCCAGCACCCCTCAGGGGATGAATGGCTACACCTTC.

This chain uses TRBV11-2 with TRBJ1-2; D is unclear. The CDR3 is 16 amino acids. Per the germline V gene, CDR1 is SGHAT and CDR2 is FQNNGV. Trimming shortened V by 2 bases and J by 5 bases, and 18 bases separated the two germline ends. CDR3 amino acids: CASSLNMQAPLYGYTF. The CDR3 nucleotides read TGTGCCAGCAGCTTAAACATGCAGGCCCCTCTTTATGGCTACACCTTC.

The rearrangement joins TRBV5-1 to TRBJ2-7; 8 bases align to TRBD1. Per the germline V gene, CDR1 is SGHRS and CDR2 is YFSETQ. V lost 5 bases and J lost 5; bases outside the gene matches: 6. The CDR3 covers 13 residues. The CDR3 is CASSKDRVNEQYF. Written as DNA, the CDR3 is TGCGCCAGCAGTAAGGACAGGGTTAACGAGCAGTACTTC.

The chain employs TRBV19 and TRBJ1-1, with D perhaps matching TRBD1 (5 bases). This CDR3 spans 15 amino acids. Germline CDR1 LNHDA, CDR2 SQIVND (reference sequence). The V and J ends lost 7 bases and 1 base respectively, with 16 bases between them. DNA of the CDR3: TGTGCCAGTATCGAGGAGGGACGACAGAACACTGAAGCTTTCTTT. As protein: CASIEEGRQNTEAFF.

This clone was found once. This rearrangement joins TRBV19 to TRBJ1-5; TRBD1 aligns across 7 bases. The germline gives CDR1 LNHDA, CDR2 SQIVND (reference sequence). V was pared by 6 bases and J by 7 bases, with 15 bases of the junction left unmatched. This CDR3 comprises 16 residues. The CDR3 DNA is TGTGCCAGTAGATCCGGAGGGGGCAGGGGAGGACAGCCCCAGCATTTT. Its translation: CASRSGGGRGGQPQHF.

The chain carries TRBV9 and TRBJ1-1; unclear D gene. The V and J ends lost 2 bases and 4 bases respectively, with 6 bases between them. CDR1 is SGDLS, CDR2 YYNGEE, per germline. The CDR3 is made up of 12 amino acids. CDR3 loop: CASSVSGTEAFF. In nucleotides, the CDR3 is TGTGCCAGCAGCGTGTCGGGCACTGAAGCTTTCTTT.

This rearrangement joins TRBV27 to TRBJ2-7; TRBD2 agrees at 15 bases. CDR1 is MNHEY, CDR2 SMNVEV, per germline (reference sequence). This CDR3 has 18 amino acids. J was trimmed by 0 bases and V by 5 bases; bases with no gene match: 8. CDR3 amino acids: CASSKRGTSGGRSYEQYF. The DNA for the CDR3 is TGTGCCAGCAGTAAACGGGGGACTAGCGGGGGGCGCTCCTACGAGCAGTACTTC.

V and J are TRBV5-5 and TRBJ2-1, with D perhaps matching TRBD1 (5 bases). Between the trimmed V and J ends, which lost 3 bases and 8 bases, there was a span of 12 bases. This CDR3 is built from 13 residues. Germline V gives CDR1 SGHKS, CDR2 YYEKEE (reference sequence). The CDR3 reads CASSSQQAHEQFF. The CDR3 region has the DNA TGTGCCAGCAGCTCCCAACAGGCACATGAGCAGTTCTTC.

This chain links TRBV6-5 with TRBJ2-7; 7 positions agree with TRBD1. The CDR3 covers 13 residues. V was clipped by 6 bases and J by 0 bases; unmatched bases: 2. Germline loops: CDR1 MNHEY, CDR2 SVGAGI. CDR3 nucleotides: TGTGCCAGCAGAGGGGACAGCTCCTACGAGCAGTACTTC. Protein product: CASRGDSSYEQYF.

This clone was found a few times. The V gene is TRBV28, the J gene TRBJ2-7; perhaps TRBD2 as D (6 bases). This CDR3 spans 14 amino acids. From germline, CDR1 is MDHEN and CDR2 SYDVKM. The V gene lost 3 bases and the J gene lost 3 bases, with 12 bases spanning the gap. Here the CDR3 reads CASSFTGGDYEQYF. In DNA form, the CDR3 reads TGTGCCAGCAGTTTTACCGGGGGTGACTACGAGCAGTACTTC.

The V gene is TRBV6-6, the J gene TRBJ2-5, with TRBD1 as a possible D gene (5 bases). This CDR3 is built from 13 residues. CDR1 and CDR2 (germline): MNHNY, SVGAGI (reference sequence). The V end was cut by 5 bases, the J end by 4 bases, with 11 bases between. This chain's CDR3 is CASSAGLGETQYF. The CDR3 DNA follows: TGTGCCAGCAGTGCAGGGCTTGGAGAGACCCAGTACTTC.

The DNA for the CDR3 is TGTGCCAGCAGCCAAGAACAGGGCGGCAATCAGCCCCAGCATTTT. Encoded protein: CASSQEQGGNQPQHF. The chain has TRBV4-2 and TRBJ1-5; a weak D match, TRBD1 (6 bases). The CDR3 contains 15 residues. CDR1 is LGHNA and CDR2 is YNFKEQ in the germline V gene. Trimming stripped 0 bases from V and 2 bases from J, with 8 bases between.

The chain employs TRBV7-8 and TRBJ2-7, with 12 positions matching TRBD2. Germline CDR1 reads SGHVS; CDR2 reads FQNEAQ. This CDR3 has 19 residues. The junction had 17 bases not matched to a gene; V was cut back by 5 bases and J by 3 bases. CDR3 loop: CASSARTSGERPSLYEQYF. In nucleotides, the CDR3 is TGTGCCAGCAGCGCGAGGACTAGCGGGGAACGTCCCTCCCTCTACGAGCAGTACTTC.

The chain uses TRBV3-1 (or the pseudogene TRBV3-2) and TRBJ1-3; D gene unclear. V was cut by 4 bases and J by 2 bases, with 15 bases left in between. CDR1 is LGHDT and CDR2 is YNNKEL in the germline V gene (reference sequence). This CDR3 is 16 amino acids long. CDR3 in amino acids: CASSPMTSGTGNTIYF. Written as DNA, the CDR3 is TGTGCCAGCAGCCCGATGACGTCGGGAACTGGAAACACCATATATTTT.

V is TRBV19 and J is TRBJ2-7; 8 bases match TRBD2. Losses at the gene ends were 3 bases for V and 0 bases for J; bases not matched to a gene: 10. Germline assignment: CDR1 LNHDA and CDR2 SQIVND (reference sequence). CDR3 length equals 17 residues. The CDR3 coding sequence is TGTGCCAGTAGTATCCCCCAGGGAGCGGGGGTCTCCTACGAGCAGTACTTC. It translates to CASSIPQGAGVSYEQYF.

This chain connects TRBV5-4 to TRBJ2-3; D possibly corresponds to TRBD1 (5 bases). Trimming shortened V by 5 bases and J by 4 bases, and 11 bases separated the two germline ends. Looked up from germline, CDR1 is SGHNT and CDR2 is YYREEE (reference sequence). The CDR3 covers 13 residues. The CDR3 region is CASSYTGADTQYF. The CDR3 bases are TGTGCCAGCAGTTACACAGGCGCAGATACGCAGTATTTT.

The CDR3 spells CASSHRDRGLNQPQHF. The CDR3 DNA sequence: TGTGCCAGCAGTCACCGGGACAGGGGACTCAATCAGCCCCAGCATTTT. The chain uses TRBV28 and TRBJ1-5; 10 bases match TRBD1. Per the germline V gene, CDR1 is MDHEN and CDR2 is SYDVKM. The trim removed 5 bases at V and 3 bases at J, leaving 7 bases unmatched. This CDR3 has 16 residues.

This clone has just a few counts. The chain uses TRBV5-4 and TRBJ2-7, with 9 positions matching TRBD1. In germline, CDR1 is SGHNT, CDR2 YYREEE (reference sequence). The CDR3 loop spans 15 amino acids. V trimming: 4 bases; J trimming: 0 bases; junction bases outside the gene matches: 5. The CDR3 region has the DNA TGTGCCAGCAGCCCTTCGGACAGGGGCTCCTACGAGCAGTACTTC. This encodes CASSPSDRGSYEQYF.

This clone was observed a few times. The chain recombines TRBV6-5 with TRBJ2-2; TRBD1 agrees at 9 bases. Germline V gene sequence: CDR1 MNHEY, CDR2 SVGAGI. Unmatched junction bases numbered 4, after V lost 4 bases and J lost 7 bases. There are 14 residues in the CDR3. In DNA, the CDR3 is TGTGCCAGCAGTTCCGGGACAGGGTACGGGGAGCTGTTTTTT. It is translated as CASSSGTGYGELFF.

This clone was counted only a few times. V and J are TRBV2 and TRBJ1-1; unclear D gene. The CDR3 spans 13 residues. In germline, CDR1 is SNHLY, CDR2 FYNNEI. V was pared by 7 bases and J by 0 bases, with 9 bases between. The DNA for the CDR3 is TGTGCCAGCAATCTCGGGGTGAACACTGAAGCTTTCTTT. Translating gives CASNLGVNTEAFF.

This clone was seen a handful of times. The gene calls are TRBV10-1 and TRBJ1-5, with D perhaps matching TRBD1 (5 bases). Germline CDR1 and CDR2: WNHNN and SYGVQD (reference sequence). The CDR3 sequence is 14 residues long. Trimming cost V 0 bases and J 5 bases, with 8 bases left between them. The CDR3 DNA sequence: TGCGCCAGCAGTGAGTCCAGGGCAGATCAGCCCCAGCATTTT. It yields the protein CASSESRADQPQHF.

This clone was recorded only once. The chain carries TRBV9 and TRBJ1-4; 7 bases fit TRBD1. CDR1 is SGDLS and CDR2 is YYNGEE in the germline V gene. The CDR3 is made up of 16 amino acids. The trim removed 3 bases at V and 0 bases at J, leaving 5 bases unmatched. CDR3 DNA sequence: TGTGCCAGCAGCGATGACAGGGATGCAACTAATGAAAAACTGTTTTTT. Residues: CASSDDRDATNEKLFF.

In this sample, this clone turned up once. The CDR3 nucleotides are TGTGCCAGCAGCTACCTGAGGACCGGGGAGCTGTTTTTT. Protein: CASSYLRTGELFF. The chain is built from TRBV11-2 and TRBJ2-2; D unresolved. Trimming took off 4 bases at V and 5 bases at J, with 8 bases between the two ends. The CDR3 extends over 13 amino acids. Looked up from germline, CDR1 is SGHAT and CDR2 is FQNNGV.

The chain employs TRBV5-4 and TRBJ2-7; 8 bases are shared with TRBD1. Germline V gene lookup returns CDR1 SGHNT and CDR2 YYREEE (reference sequence). With V trimmed by 0 bases and J by 5 bases, 13 bases remained unmatched. The length of the CDR3 is 17 residues. The DNA of the CDR3 is TGTGCCAGCAGCTTGGGAGACAGGGGCAGCCCTAGGAACGAGCAGTACTTC. Translation gives CASSLGDRGSPRNEQYF. The full variable domain, completed using reference TRBV5-4 and TRBJ2-7, is ETGVTQSPTHLIKTRGQQVTLRCSSQSGHNTVSWYQQALGQGPQFIFQYYREEENGRGNFPPRFSGLQFPNYSSELNVNALELDDSALYLCASSLGDRGSPRNEQYFGPGTRLTVT.